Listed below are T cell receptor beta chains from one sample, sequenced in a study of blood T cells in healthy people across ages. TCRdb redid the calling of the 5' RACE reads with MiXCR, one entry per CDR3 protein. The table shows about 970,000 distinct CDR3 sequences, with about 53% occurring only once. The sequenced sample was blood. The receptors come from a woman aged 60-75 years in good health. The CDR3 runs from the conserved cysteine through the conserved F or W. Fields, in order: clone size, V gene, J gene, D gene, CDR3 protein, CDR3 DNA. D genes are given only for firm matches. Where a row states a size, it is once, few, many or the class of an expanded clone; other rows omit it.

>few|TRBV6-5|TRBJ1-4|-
CATGVNEKLFF
TGTGCCACAGGGGTAAATGAAAAACTGTTTTTT
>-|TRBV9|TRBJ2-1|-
CASSPMSGSYNEQFF
TGTGCCAGCAGCCCGATGAGCGGCTCCTACAATGAGCAGTTCTTC
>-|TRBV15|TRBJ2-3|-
CATSGPGERSPSTDTQYF
TGTGCCACCAGCGGACCAGGGGAACGTAGCCCTAGCACAGATACGCAGTATTTT
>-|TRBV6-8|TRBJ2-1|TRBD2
CASRPRLAGEEDEQFF
TGTGCCAGCAGGCCCCGACTAGCGGGAGAGGAAGATGAGCAGTTCTTC
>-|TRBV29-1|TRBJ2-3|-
CSVRRGGTGSLEDTQYF
TGCAGCGTAAGGAGGGGAGGTACAGGGAGCTTAGAAGATACGCAGTATTTT
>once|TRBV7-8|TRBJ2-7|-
CASGLGSPYEQYF
TGTGCCAGCGGCCTGGGTTCCCCCTACGAGCAGTACTTC
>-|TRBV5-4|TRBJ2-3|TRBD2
CASSLDGLVGDTQYF
TGTGCCAGCAGCTTGGATGGACTAGTAGGAGATACGCAGTATTTT
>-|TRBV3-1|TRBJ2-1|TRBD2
CASNFSGAPHNEQFF
TGTGCCAGCAACTTTAGCGGGGCTCCCCACAATGAGCAGTTCTTC
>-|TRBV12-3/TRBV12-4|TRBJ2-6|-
CASSSTPGRVGSGANVLTF
TGTGCCAGCAGTTCCACCCCGGGCAGGGTTGGGTCTGGGGCCAACGTCCTGACTTTC
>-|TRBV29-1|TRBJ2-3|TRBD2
CSVSSGASTDTQYF
TGCAGCGTTTCTAGCGGGGCTAGCACAGATACGCAGTATTTT
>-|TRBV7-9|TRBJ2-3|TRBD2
CASSLPWTSGSTDTQYF
TGTGCCAGCAGCTTACCCTGGACTAGCGGAAGCACAGATACGCAGTATTTT
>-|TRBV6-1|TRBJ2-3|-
CASSEIGILADTQYF
TGTGCCAGCAGTGAAATAGGCATCCTGGCAGATACGCAGTATTTT
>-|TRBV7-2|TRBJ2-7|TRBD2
CASSDRGRELSYNEQYF
TGTGCCAGCAGCGACCGCGGGCGGGAGCTGTCTTACAATGAGCAGTACTTC
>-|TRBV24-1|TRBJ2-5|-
CATSDSGRAVVETQYF
TGTGCCACCAGTGATTCCGGCAGGGCGGTCGTCGAGACCCAGTACTTC
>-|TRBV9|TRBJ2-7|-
CASSARGSSYEQYF
TGTGCCAGCAGCGCGCGGGGTAGCTCCTACGAGCAGTACTTC
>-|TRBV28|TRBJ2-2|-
CASHDRGELFF
TGTGCCAGTCACGACCGCGGGGAGCTGTTTTTT
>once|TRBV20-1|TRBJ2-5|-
CSANRGTGTQYF
TGCAGTGCAAATCGGGGGACTGGGACCCAGTACTTC
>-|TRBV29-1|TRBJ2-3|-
CSVGSGRVTDTQYF
TGCAGCGTTGGCTCGGGGCGGGTAACCGATACGCAGTATTTT
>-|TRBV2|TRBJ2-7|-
CASSGEYEQYF
TGTGCCAGCTCCGGGGAGTACGAGCAGTACTTC
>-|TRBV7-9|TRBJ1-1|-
CATSRGQFAEAFF
TGTGCCACATCACGGGGGCAGTTCGCTGAAGCTTTCTTT
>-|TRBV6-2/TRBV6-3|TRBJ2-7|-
CASSYSISSYEQYF
TGTGCCAGCAGTTACTCGATAAGCTCCTACGAGCAGTACTTC
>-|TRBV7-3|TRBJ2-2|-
CASTPGYGNTGELFF
TGTGCCAGCACCCCGGGATACGGGAACACCGGGGAGCTGTTTTTT
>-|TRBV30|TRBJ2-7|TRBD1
CAWGRPRGQLGEQYF
TGTGCCTGGGGCCGCCCCAGGGGGCAGTTAGGCGAGCAGTACTTC
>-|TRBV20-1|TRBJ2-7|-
CSASGLQDVTYEQYF
TGCAGTGCTAGTGGCTTGCAGGACGTCACGTACGAGCAGTACTTC
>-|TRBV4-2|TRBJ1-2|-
CASSQVPGRYTF
TGTGCCAGCAGCCAAGTCCCTGGTCGCTACACCTTC
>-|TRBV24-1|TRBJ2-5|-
CATRRGAATLQETQYF
TGTGCCACCAGAAGAGGGGCAGCCACTTTACAAGAGACCCAGTACTTC
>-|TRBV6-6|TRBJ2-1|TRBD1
CASGIRDRDYNEQFF
TGTGCCAGCGGGATCCGGGACAGAGACTACAATGAGCAGTTCTTC
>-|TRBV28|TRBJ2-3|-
CASILGGKSTDTQYF
TGTGCCAGTATATTGGGCGGGAAAAGCACAGATACGCAGTATTTT
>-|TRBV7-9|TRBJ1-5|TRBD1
CASSLGQVDQPQHF
TGTGCCAGCAGCTTGGGACAGGTGGATCAGCCCCAGCATTTT
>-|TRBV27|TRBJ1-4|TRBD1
CASSRDRGREKLFF
TGTGCCAGCAGTCGGGACAGGGGAAGGGAAAAACTGTTTTTT
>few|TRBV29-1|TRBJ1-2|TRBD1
CSAQDRPRDTF
TGCAGCGCCCAGGACAGGCCTAGGGACACCTTC
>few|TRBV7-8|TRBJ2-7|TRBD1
CASSLTRGNLLRKQYF
TGTGCCAGCAGCTTAACCAGGGGGAATCTCCTACGAAAGCAGTACTTC
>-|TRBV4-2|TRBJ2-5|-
CASSQDKRQHGQYF
TGTGCCAGCAGCCAGGACAAGAGACAGCATGGGCAGTACTTC
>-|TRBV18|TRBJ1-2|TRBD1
CASSRQGQGEDGYTF
TGTGCCAGCTCACGCCAGGGACAGGGAGAGGATGGCTACACCTTC
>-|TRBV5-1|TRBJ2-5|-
CASSLVYKRQETQYF
TGCGCCAGCAGCTTGGTATACAAGCGGCAAGAGACCCAGTACTTC
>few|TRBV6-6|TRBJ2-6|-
CAAQDSGANVLTF
TGTGCCGCTCAAGACTCTGGGGCCAACGTCCTGACTTTC
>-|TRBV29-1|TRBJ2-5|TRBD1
CSVEAEQGVDEQYF
TGCAGCGTTGAAGCGGAACAGGGGGTGGATGAGCAGTACTTC
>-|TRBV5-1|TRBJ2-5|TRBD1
CARSLGQGRETQYF
TGCGCCCGCAGCCTCGGACAGGGGAGAGAGACCCAGTACTTC